The 13 T cell receptor beta chains below all came from one sample that was sequenced in a study of blood T cell repertoires in COVID-19. Clones were read by immunoSEQ multiplex PCR, and TCRdb kept only the in-frame ones, dropping some. The table has about 260,000 clones, approximately 86% seen once. Sequences were obtained from peripheral blood. The source is a human donor in a cohort sampled during active COVID-19.

The rearrangement links TRBV5-4 to TRBJ2-7, with 7 bases lining up with TRBD1. The ends lost 4 bases at V and 3 bases at J; junction bases unmatched: 7. This CDR3 comprises 14 residues. The germline CDR1 and CDR2 sequences are SGHNT and YYREEE (reference sequence). CDR3 DNA: TGTGCCAGCAGCCCGGGACAGCCCTACTACGAGCAGTACTTC. Translation gives CASSPGQPYYEQYF. The variable domain in full, with the rest retrieved from reference TRBV5-4 and TRBJ2-7, is ETGVTQSPTHLIKTRGQQVTLRCSSQSGHNTVSWYQQALGQGPQFIFQYYREEENGRGNFPPRFSGLQFPNYSSELNVNALELDDSALYLCASSPGQPYYEQYFGPGTRLTVT.

V gene TRBV5-1 combines with J gene TRBJ2-1; D call uncertain. Germline assignment: CDR1 SGHRS and CDR2 YFSETQ. This CDR3 has 13 residues. The V end was cut by 6 bases, the J end by 1 base, with 8 bases between. CDR3 amino acids: CASNTDSYNEQFF. As DNA, the CDR3 is TGCGCCAGCAATACAGATTCCTACAATGAGCAGTTCTTC.

The rearrangement uses TRBV15 and TRBJ1-4; tentatively, D is TRBD1 (6 bases). Germline V lookup: CDR1 LNHNV, CDR2 YYDKDF (reference sequence). V lost 4 bases, J lost 0 bases, and 12 bases lay in between. This CDR3 spans 16 amino acids. The CDR3 sequence is CATSKGHTTTNEKLFF. The CDR3 DNA reads TGTGCCACCAGCAAGGGACACACTACAACTAATGAAAAACTGTTTTTT.

V gene TRBV24-1 combines with J gene TRBJ2-2; the D gene is possibly TRBD2 (5 bases). The V end was cut by 5 bases, the J end by 4 bases, with 16 bases between. The CDR3 length is 16 residues. CDR1 is KGHDR, CDR2 SFDVKD, per germline. The CDR3 spells CATSVGVRWSTGELFF. CDR3 sequence (DNA): TGTGCCACCAGTGTGGGAGTACGGTGGAGCACCGGGGAGCTGTTTTTT.

The chain has TRBV6-2 or TRBV6-3 and TRBJ2-7; D may be TRBD1 (5 bases). In germline, CDR1 is MNHEY, CDR2 SVGEGT. V gave up 4 bases and J gave up 4 bases, with 11 bases separating them. This CDR3 has 13 amino acids. The CDR3 nucleotides are TGTGCCAGCAGTTGGGGCAGTACTTACGAGCAGTACTTC. This codes for CASSWGSTYEQYF.

This chain links TRBV2 with TRBJ1-2, with D unclear. CDR3 length: 17 amino acids. Trimming pared 7 bases from V and 2 bases from J, leaving 23 bases between. Germline-derived CDR1 and CDR2 are SNHLY and FYNNEI. CDR3 nucleotide sequence: TGTGCCAGCATTTTTACACCACGGGGAGGCCCCAACTATGGCTACACCTTC. It translates to CASIFTPRGGPNYGYTF.

The J gene is TRBJ1-1, the V gene TRBV19; D is possibly TRBD1 (5 bases). Germline values: CDR1 LNHDA, CDR2 SQIVND (reference sequence). CDR3 length: 18 residues. The V and J ends lost 4 bases and 1 base respectively, with 22 bases between them. In nucleotides, the CDR3 is TGTGCCAGTAGTACGCGGGGCATGGGTCAGAAGGCGAACACTGAAGCTTTCTTT. It encodes CASSTRGMGQKANTEAFF.

J is TRBJ1-3 and V is TRBV19; D is perhaps TRBD1 (5 bases). CDR3 size: 15 residues. Trimming left V 2 bases short and J 1 base short, with 9 bases between. Germline V CDR1 and CDR2: LNHDA, SQIVND (reference sequence). CDR3 protein: CASSISGGSGNTIYF. CDR3 DNA sequence: TGTGCCAGTAGTATATCCGGGGGATCTGGAAACACCATATATTTT.

The chain combines TRBV6-2 or TRBV6-3 with TRBJ2-7; 10 bases match TRBD1. Trimming at V came to 4 bases and at J to 2 bases, leaving 5 bases not matched to a gene. CDR3 length: 15 residues. Looked up from germline, CDR1 is MNHEY and CDR2 is SVGEGT. CDR3 loop: CASSLTGQGTYEQYF. CDR3 DNA: TGTGCCAGCAGTTTAACGGGACAGGGGACCTACGAGCAGTACTTC.

The V gene is TRBV5-6, the J gene TRBJ1-2; TRBD1 is a possible D gene (5 bases). The CDR3 spans 15 residues. V lost 2 bases and J lost 3, with 14 bases in between. Looked up from germline, CDR1 is SGHDT and CDR2 is YYEEEE. CDR3 nucleotides: TGTGCCAGCAGCTTTCAGGGTATGGGATACTATGGCTACACCTTC. This codes for CASSFQGMGYYGYTF.

The chain uses TRBV13 and TRBJ2-1; weak D call: TRBD2 (5 bases). The CDR3 spans 13 residues. V lost 5 bases to trimming and J lost 7 bases, with 12 bases between them. Germline CDR1 PRHDT, CDR2 FYEKMQ (reference sequence). CDR3 nucleotides: TGTGCCAGCAGCCCCGAACGGGGAAATGAGCAGTTCTTC. This gives the protein CASSPERGNEQFF.

This chain connects TRBV7-2 to TRBJ1-1; D uncertain. The CDR3 has 12 amino acids. V was shortened by 5 bases and J by 4 bases, with 8 bases between the two germline ends. Germline V gene lookup returns CDR1 SGHTA and CDR2 FQGNSA. DNA for the CDR3: TGTGCCAGCAGCCCTCCACTCACTGAAGCTTTCTTT. Amino acids: CASSPPLTEAFF.

This clone was picked up a small number of times. The chain links TRBV15 to TRBJ1-6; D remains unclear. The germline gives CDR1 LNHNV, CDR2 YYDKDF (reference sequence). The length of the CDR3 is 15 residues. V shed 0 bases and J shed 3 bases, with 6 bases lying between them. The CDR3 here is CATSRDGFYNSPLHF. CDR3 bases: TGTGCCACCAGCAGAGATGGCTTCTATAATTCACCCCTCCACTTT.